This record concerns one T cell receptor beta chain sequence. The data derive from a study of T cell clones after liver transplantation. Study-wide context: TCRbeta sequencing after a pre-transplant mixed lymphocyte reaction identified graft-donor-reactive clones, later tracked in post-transplant blood. Third-party-reactive TCRbeta sequences from pre-transplant mixed lymphocyte reactions served as antigen-independent comparators.

In germline, CDR1 is MNHNY, CDR2 SVGAGI (reference sequence). Trimming took 1 base from V and 4 from J; bases not matched to a gene: 1. The CDR3 extends over 14 amino acids. Profiling relied on immunoSEQ multiplex PCR, and the TCRdb table lists in-frame clones only, not all of them. Of fewer than 110,000 clones in the sample, 84% are singletons; the top ten hold around 2.9%. Sample: CD4+ T cells from blood, taken approximately 43 months after liver transplant. The receptor comes from a human patient who received a liver transplant. Some T cells may be graft donor cells. The V and J genes are TRBV6-6 and TRBJ1-5, with 7 bases lining up with TRBD1. The CDR3 here is CASSYYRGNQPQHF. The CDR3 DNA reads as TGTGCCAGCAGTTACTACAGGGGAAATCAGCCCCAGCATTTT.